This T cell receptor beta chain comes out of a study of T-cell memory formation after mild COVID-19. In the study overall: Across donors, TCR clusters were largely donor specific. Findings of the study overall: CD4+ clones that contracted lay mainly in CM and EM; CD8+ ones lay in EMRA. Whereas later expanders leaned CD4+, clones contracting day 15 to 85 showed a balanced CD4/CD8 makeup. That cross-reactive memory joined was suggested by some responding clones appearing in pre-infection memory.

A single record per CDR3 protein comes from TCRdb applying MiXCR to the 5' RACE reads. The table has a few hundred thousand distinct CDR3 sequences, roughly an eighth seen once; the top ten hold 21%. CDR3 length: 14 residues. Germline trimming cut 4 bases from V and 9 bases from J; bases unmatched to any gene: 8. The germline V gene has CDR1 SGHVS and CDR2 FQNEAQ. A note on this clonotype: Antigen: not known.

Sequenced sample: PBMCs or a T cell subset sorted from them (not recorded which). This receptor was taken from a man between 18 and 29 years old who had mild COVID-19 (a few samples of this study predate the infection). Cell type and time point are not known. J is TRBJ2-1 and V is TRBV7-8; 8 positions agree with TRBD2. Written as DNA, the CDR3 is TGTGCCAGCAGCTCCACCAGCGGGGGCTTTGAGCAGTTCTTC. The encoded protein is CASSSTSGGFEQFF.